These 3 T cell receptor beta chains share one sample of origin, sequenced in a study of T cell repertoires in cytomegalovirus infection. In TCRdb, the reads were re-called with MiXCR into one record per CDR3 protein. The sample holds about 480,000 distinct CDR3 sequences, 30% to 35% seen once. These receptors' targets are unknown. Sample: cultured PBMCs, taken from culture after CMV antigen stimulation. The source is a human donor in good health (CMV status not recorded). Some clones in this sample may be carry-over from other donors' samples.

The CDR3 here is CASSEKGATTEAFF. CDR3 nucleotides: TGTGCCAGCAGTGAAAAGGGGGCTACCACTGAAGCTTTCTTT. This sequence joins TRBV6-1 and TRBJ1-1, with TRBD1 identical over 7 bases. CDR1 is MNHNS, CDR2 SASEGT, per germline. V lost 2 bases and J lost 4; bases outside the gene matches: 4. CDR3 length: 14 amino acids.

This clonotype was picked up many times. This chain links TRBV7-2 with TRBJ2-1; D may match TRBD1 or TRBD2 (5 bases each). The V end was cut by 5 bases, the J end by 5 bases, with 13 bases between. CDR3 size: 14 residues. The V gene's germline CDR1 is SGHTA and CDR2 FQGNSA. CDR3 amino acids: CASSKVGPNNEQFF. The CDR3 DNA sequence: TGTGCCAGCAGCAAAGTGGGACCGAACAATGAGCAGTTCTTC.

This clonotype appeared many times. V gene TRBV7-2 combines with J gene TRBJ2-5; 8 positions agree with TRBD2. The CDR3 consists of 15 residues. Germline values: CDR1 SGHTA, CDR2 FQGNSA. With V trimmed by 3 bases and J by 0 bases, 3 bases remained unmatched. The CDR3 loop reads CASSLSSGNQETQYF. In nucleotides, the CDR3 is TGTGCCAGCAGCTTGAGTAGCGGGAACCAAGAGACCCAGTACTTC. Based on the CDR3 plus reference TRBV7-2 and TRBJ2-5, the full variable domain is GAGVSQSPSNKVTEKGKDVELRCDPISGHTALYWYRQSLGQGLEFLIYFQGNSAPDKSGLPSDRFSAERTGGSVSTLTIQRTQQEDSAVYLCASSLSSGNQETQYFGPGTRLLVL.